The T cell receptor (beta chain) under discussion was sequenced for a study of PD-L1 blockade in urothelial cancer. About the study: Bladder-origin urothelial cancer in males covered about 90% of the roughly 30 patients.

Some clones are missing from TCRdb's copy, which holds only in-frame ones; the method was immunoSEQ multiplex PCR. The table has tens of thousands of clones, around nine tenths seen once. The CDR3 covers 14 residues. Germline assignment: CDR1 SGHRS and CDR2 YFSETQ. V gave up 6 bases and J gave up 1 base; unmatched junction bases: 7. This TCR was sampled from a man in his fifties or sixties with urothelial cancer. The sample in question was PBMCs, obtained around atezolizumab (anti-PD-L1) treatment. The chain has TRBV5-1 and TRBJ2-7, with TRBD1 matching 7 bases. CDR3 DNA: TGCGCCAGCAAAGAAGGGACAGTTTCCTACGAGCAGTACTTC. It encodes CASKEGTVSYEQYF.